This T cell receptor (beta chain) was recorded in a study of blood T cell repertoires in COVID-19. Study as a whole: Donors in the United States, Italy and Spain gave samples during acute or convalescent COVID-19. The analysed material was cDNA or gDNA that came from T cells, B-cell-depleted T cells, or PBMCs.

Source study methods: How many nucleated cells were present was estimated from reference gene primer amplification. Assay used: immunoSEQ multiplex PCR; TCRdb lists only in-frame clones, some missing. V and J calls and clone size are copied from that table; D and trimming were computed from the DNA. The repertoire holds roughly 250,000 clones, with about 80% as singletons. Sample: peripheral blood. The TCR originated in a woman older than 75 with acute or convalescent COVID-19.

The CDR3 spells CASAFIRQGNPEAFF. In DNA form, the CDR3 reads TGTGCCAGCGCCTTCATAAGACAGGGTAATCCTGAAGCTTTCTTT. V gene TRBV19 combines with J gene TRBJ1-1; 7 positions agree with TRBD1. This CDR3 contains 15 residues. V lost 9 bases and J lost 6; bases outside the gene matches: 16. Germline V gives CDR1 LNHDA, CDR2 SQIVND (reference sequence). The whole variable domain, remainder taken from reference TRBV19 and TRBJ1-1, is DGGITQSPKYLFRKEGQNVTLSCEQNLNHDAMYWYRQDPGQGLRLIYYSQIVNDFQKGDIAEGYSVSREKKESFPLTVTSAQKNPTAFYLCASAFIRQGNPEAFFGQGTRLTVV.